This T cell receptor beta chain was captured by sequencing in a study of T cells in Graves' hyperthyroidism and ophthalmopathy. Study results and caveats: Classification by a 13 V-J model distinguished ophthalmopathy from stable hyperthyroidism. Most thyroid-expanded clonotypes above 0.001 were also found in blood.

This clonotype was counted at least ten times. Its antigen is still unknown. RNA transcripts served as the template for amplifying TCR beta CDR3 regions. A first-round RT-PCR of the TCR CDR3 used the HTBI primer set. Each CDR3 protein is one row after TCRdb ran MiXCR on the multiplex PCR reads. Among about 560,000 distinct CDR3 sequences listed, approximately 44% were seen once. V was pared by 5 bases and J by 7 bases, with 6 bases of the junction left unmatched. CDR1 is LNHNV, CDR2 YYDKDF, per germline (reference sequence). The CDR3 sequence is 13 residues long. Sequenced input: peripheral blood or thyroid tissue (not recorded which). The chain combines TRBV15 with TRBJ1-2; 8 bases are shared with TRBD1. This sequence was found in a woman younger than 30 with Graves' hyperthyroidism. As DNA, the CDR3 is TGTGCCACCAGCCCGGGGACAGGTGTTGGCTACACCTTC. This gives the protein CATSPGTGVGYTF.